Listed here are 23 T cell receptor beta chains from one sample, sequenced in a study of blood T cell repertoires in COVID-19. Profiling relied on immunoSEQ multiplex PCR, and the TCRdb table lists in-frame clones only, not all of them. This table holds over 400,000 clones, approximately 83% found once. Sequences were obtained from peripheral blood. Source of these receptors: a human donor in a cohort sampled during active COVID-19.

In its sample, this clone was seen a few times. This rearrangement joins TRBV5-1 to TRBJ1-4, with TRBD1 as a possible D gene (5 bases). This CDR3 comprises 16 residues. With 3 bases removed from V and 8 bases from J, the gap between germline ends came to 20 bases. CDR1 SGHRS and CDR2 YFSETQ come from the germline V gene. The CDR3 sequence: CASSSGFMGGEEKLFF. In nucleotides, the CDR3 is TGCGCCAGCAGCTCGGGTTTCATGGGAGGGGAAGAAAAACTGTTTTTT.

This clone was counted a few times. The chain has TRBV5-4 and TRBJ2-1, with 16 bases matching TRBD2. The CDR3 consists of 17 residues. The V and J ends lost 2 bases and 8 bases, in that order; junction bases with no gene match: 7. The germline V gene has CDR1 SGHNT and CDR2 YYREEE (reference sequence). The CDR3 region is CASSLRWGLAGGHEQFF. CDR3 DNA sequence: TGTGCCAGCAGCTTACGTTGGGGACTAGCGGGAGGGCATGAGCAGTTCTTC. Filled out from reference TRBV5-4 and TRBJ2-1, the complete variable domain reads ETGVTQSPTHLIKTRGQQVTLRCSSQSGHNTVSWYQQALGQGPQFIFQYYREEENGRGNFPPRFSGLQFPNYSSELNVNALELDDSALYLCASSLRWGLAGGHEQFFGPGTRLTVL.

This rearrangement joins TRBV29-1 to TRBJ2-5; D not certain. The CDR3 is 17 amino acids. Trimming cost V 0 bases and J 1 base, with 18 bases left between them. Germline V gene sequence: CDR1 SQVTM, CDR2 ANQGSEA. Here the CDR3 reads CSVEDAPRGVSQETQYF. As DNA, the CDR3 is TGCAGCGTTGAAGATGCCCCCAGAGGAGTATCCCAAGAGACCCAGTACTTC.

The chain is built from TRBV12-3 or TRBV12-4 and TRBJ2-7; D is undetermined. V lost 7 bases and J 9 bases, leaving 13 bases between the germline ends. The CDR3 covers 11 residues. The CDR3 sequence is CASTHGWRQYF. The CDR3 DNA follows: TGTGCCAGCACCCACGGGTGGAGGCAGTACTTC.

The table lists this clone with a count of one. J is TRBJ2-5 and V is TRBV5-1, with 8 bases matching TRBD1. Looked up from germline, CDR1 is SGHRS and CDR2 is YFSETQ. The CDR3 runs 15 residues. Germline trimming cut 3 bases from V and 4 bases from J; bases unmatched to any gene: 8. DNA for the CDR3: TGCGCCAGCAGCTGGAGGACAGGGCGCGGAGAGACCCAGTACTTC. This codes for CASSWRTGRGETQYF.

V usage is TRBV2 and J usage is TRBJ1-1; 8 nucleotides align to TRBD1. V lost 2 bases to trimming and J lost 1 base; unmatched junction nucleotides: 0. Germline CDR1 and CDR2: SNHLY and FYNNEI. The CDR3 runs to 14 residues. The CDR3 coding sequence is TGTGCCAGCAGTGAAACAGGGGGGAACACTGAAGCTTTCTTT. Its protein is CASSETGGNTEAFF.

This clone came up once. The chain is built from TRBV3-1 (or the pseudogene TRBV3-2) and TRBJ1-5; 7 bases align to TRBD1. CDR1 LGHDT and CDR2 YNNKEL come from the germline V gene (reference sequence). CDR3 length: 14 residues. V gave up 4 bases and J gave up 5 bases; unmatched junction bases: 5. CDR3 nucleotide sequence: TGTGCCAGCAGCCCGTCAGGGGGGCATCAGCCCCAGCATTTT. This gives the protein CASSPSGGHQPQHF.

The V gene is TRBV7-2, the J gene TRBJ2-7, with D perhaps TRBD2 (5 bases). CDR3 length equals 14 residues. Trimming took off 2 bases at V and 5 bases at J, with 13 bases between the two ends. The germline V gene encodes CDR1 SGHTA and CDR2 FQGNSA. The CDR3 nucleotides read TGTGCCAGCAGCTTAACGGGGAGCTCGAACGAGCAGTACTTC. Residues: CASSLTGSSNEQYF. Combining the CDR3 with reference TRBV7-2 and TRBJ2-7 gives the whole variable domain GAGVSQSPSNKVTEKGKDVELRCDPISGHTALYWYRQSLGQGLEFLIYFQGNSAPDKSGLPSDRFSAERTGGSVSTLTIQRTQQEDSAVYLCASSLTGSSNEQYFGPGTRLTVT.

The CDR3 DNA is TGTGCCAGCAGCTTAACCTTAGCGGGAGGTTCCATCAATGAGCAGTTCTTC. This gives the protein CASSLTLAGGSINEQFF. The chain has TRBV7-9 and TRBJ2-1; 10 bases match TRBD2. The CDR3 contains 17 residues. Germline CDR1 SEHNR, CDR2 FQNEAQ (reference sequence). The V and J ends lost 2 bases and 6 bases, in that order; junction bases with no gene match: 10.

The chain employs TRBV18 and TRBJ2-3; a possible D gene is TRBD1 (5 bases). The CDR3 runs to 15 residues. Germline CDR1 reads KGHSH; CDR2 reads LQKENI. V was trimmed by 3 bases and J by 1 base, leaving 11 bases between them. CDR3 nucleotide sequence: TGTGCCAGCTCACCCGCCTCGACAGGCACAGATACGCAGTATTTT. Its translation: CASSPASTGTDTQYF. Using reference TRBV18 and TRBJ2-3 for the parts outside the CDR3, the full variable domain is NAGVMQNPRHLVRRRGQEARLRCSPMKGHSHVYWYRQLPEEGLKFMVYLQKENIIDESGMPKERFSAEFPKEGPSILRIQQVVRGDSAAYFCASSPASTGTDTQYFGPGTRLTVL.

The chain recombines TRBV5-1 with TRBJ1-4, with 8 bases identical to TRBD1. The V and J ends lost 6 bases and 5 bases, in that order; junction bases with no gene match: 6. This CDR3 comprises 14 residues. The V gene's germline CDR1 is SGHRS and CDR2 YFSETQ. As DNA, the CDR3 is TGCGCCAGCACCTGGGGGGACAGGAATGAAAAACTGTTTTTT. The encoded protein is CASTWGDRNEKLFF.

The chain couples TRBV2 to TRBJ1-2; the match to TRBD1 covers 7 bases. The V gene end was trimmed by 5 bases and the J gene end by 1 base; junction bases not matched to a gene: 4. CDR3 length: 14 residues. Germline values: CDR1 SNHLY, CDR2 FYNNEI. This CDR3 reads CASSLGQNNYGYTF. As DNA, the CDR3 is TGTGCCAGCAGTCTGGGACAGAATAACTATGGCTACACCTTC. The full variable domain, completed using reference TRBV2 and TRBJ1-2, is EPEVTQTPSHQVTQMGQEVILRCVPISNHLYFYWYRQILGQKVEFLVSFYNNEISEKSEIFDDQFSVERPDGSNFTLKIRSTKLEDSAMYFCASSLGQNNYGYTFGSGTRLTVV.

The J gene is TRBJ2-5, the V gene TRBV5-6; TRBD2 aligns across 7 bases. The CDR3 sequence is 16 residues long. The J segment lost 4 bases and the V segment lost 0 bases, leaving 9 bases of the junction unmatched. Germline CDR1 reads SGHDT; CDR2 reads YYEEEE. The CDR3 DNA reads TGTGCCAGCAGCTTGGAAGCGGGAAATTCCGGAGAGACCCAGTACTTC. It translates to CASSLEAGNSGETQYF.

V and J are TRBV20-1 and TRBJ2-3; D may be TRBD2 (5 bases). The germline V gene encodes CDR1 DFQATT and CDR2 SNEGSKA (reference sequence). The V gene lost 3 bases and the J gene lost 4 bases, with 8 bases spanning the gap. This CDR3 has 12 residues. This CDR3 reads CSASPGSDTQYF. In DNA, the CDR3 is TGCAGTGCTAGTCCGGGGTCAGATACGCAGTATTTT.

The V gene is TRBV7-3, the J gene TRBJ2-2, with a possible D match to TRBD2 (6 bases). Per germline, CDR1 SGHTA and CDR2 FQGTGA. Trimming pared 3 bases from V and 3 bases from J, leaving 14 bases between. The CDR3 totals 16 residues. CDR3 bases: TGTGCCAGCAGCTTGATAGGCGGGAAACACACCGGGGAGCTGTTTTTT. Its protein product is CASSLIGGKHTGELFF.

This clone came up once. The chain uses TRBV5-6 and TRBJ2-3; a possible D gene is TRBD2 (6 bases). CDR1 is SGHDT and CDR2 is YYEEEE in the germline V gene. The V gene lost 1 base and the J gene lost 2 bases, with 20 bases spanning the gap. The CDR3 contains 18 residues. CDR3 residues: CASSLNLAPSTLTDTQYF. CDR3 bases: TGTGCCAGCAGCTTGAATCTAGCGCCATCCACCCTCACAGATACGCAGTATTTT.

The chain combines TRBV19 with TRBJ2-3, with D uncertain. This CDR3 is built from 13 residues. Trimming removed 2 bases at V and 5 bases at J, with 8 bases between. Germline V gene data show CDR1 as LNHDA and CDR2 as SQIVND (reference sequence). DNA for the CDR3: TGTGCCAGTAGTATAAGTTTTAGAGATACGCAGTATTTT. Encoded protein: CASSISFRDTQYF. The variable domain in full, with the rest retrieved from reference TRBV19 and TRBJ2-3, is DGGITQSPKYLFRKEGQNVTLSCEQNLNHDAMYWYRQDPGQGLRLIYYSQIVNDFQKGDIAEGYSVSREKKESFPLTVTSAQKNPTAFYLCASSISFRDTQYFGPGTRLTVL.

V usage is TRBV6-1 and J usage is TRBJ2-5; D is perhaps TRBD2 (6 bases). CDR1 MNHNS and CDR2 SASEGT come from the germline V gene. CDR3 length equals 16 residues. Trimming took 6 bases from V and 2 from J, leaving 19 bases between them. The CDR3 nucleotides read TGTGCCAGCAGCGAACAATTCATGGAGGGGCAAGAGACCCAGTACTTC. It translates to CASSEQFMEGQETQYF.

The rearrangement joins TRBV6-5 to TRBJ1-3; D is ambiguous. The CDR3 runs 13 residues. Per germline, CDR1 MNHEY and CDR2 SVGAGI. V was shortened by 5 bases and J by 0 bases, with 5 bases between the two germline ends. As DNA, the CDR3 is TGTGCCAGCAGTCAGGTCTCTGGAAACACCATATATTTT. It yields the protein CASSQVSGNTIYF.

CDR3 DNA sequence: TGTGCCAGCAGCTTCCCCGGACAGAAACCCTACGAGCAGTACTTC. Translated, it gives CASSFPGQKPYEQYF. The rearrangement links TRBV7-2 to TRBJ2-7; the D gene is possibly TRBD1 (6 bases). Germline assignment: CDR1 SGHTA and CDR2 FQGNSA. The CDR3 spans 15 residues. Trimming removed 3 bases from V and 2 bases from J, with 14 bases in between. The full variable domain, rest sourced from reference TRBV7-2 and TRBJ2-7, is GAGVSQSPSNKVTEKGKDVELRCDPISGHTALYWYRQSLGQGLEFLIYFQGNSAPDKSGLPSDRFSAERTGGSVSTLTIQRTQQEDSAVYLCASSFPGQKPYEQYFGPGTRLTVT.

As regards this clone: This sample includes further DNA sequences coding for the same CDR3. CDR3 nucleotide sequence: TGCGCCAGCAGCTTGGCGGTCACAGGGGTCACAGATACGCAGTATTTT. Its translation is CASSLAVTGVTDTQYF. J is TRBJ2-3 and V is TRBV5-1; the match to TRBD1 covers 7 bases. Per germline, CDR1 SGHRS and CDR2 YFSETQ. This CDR3 has 16 residues. Trimming cost V 0 bases and J 2 bases; bases outside gene matches: 6.

CDR3 DNA sequence: TGTGCCAGCAGCTTTTATCTTTCCTACGAGCAGTACTTC. Translated: CASSFYLSYEQYF. The chain couples TRBV5-5 to TRBJ2-7; the D is unclear. The V and J ends lost 2 bases and 1 base respectively, with 7 bases between them. Germline V gene sequence: CDR1 SGHKS, CDR2 YYEKEE (reference sequence). This CDR3 is 13 amino acids long.

The rearrangement joins TRBV24-1 to TRBJ2-5; TRBD2 aligns across 13 bases. The CDR3 spans 18 residues. V was clipped by 4 bases and J by 1 base; unmatched bases: 8. Germline assignment: CDR1 KGHDR and CDR2 SFDVKD. The CDR3 DNA sequence: TGTGCCACCAGTGAACCGGGACTAGCGGGGAACCCCCAAGAGACCCAGTACTTC. Translating gives CATSEPGLAGNPQETQYF.